The T cell receptor (delta chain) under discussion was sequenced for a study of gamma-delta T cells after stem cell transplantation. This CDR3 has 21 amino acids. Germline V gene sequence: CDR1 GEAIGNYY, CDR2 EKD. V lost 0 bases and J lost 0, with 28 bases in between. With respect to this clone: The protein that TCRdb holds for this DNA derives from a much larger clone and differs from the translated DNA at residue 11, which likely indicates a read error; the protein shown here is translated from the DNA.

TCRdb redid the clone calls on the RT-PCR reads with CATT. The sample includes just over 15,000 delta-chain clones, just under 9.5% seen only once; the top ten take roughly 57%. The rearrangement links TRDV2 to TRDJ1; D gene unclear. The receptor was isolated from a human donor. It is not recorded whose cells these are; they may come from a transplant donor. Sequenced material: gamma-delta T cells. The DNA of the CDR3 is TGTGCCTGTGACACCCTCAATCTCGTACTGTGGACTAGATCGTACACCGATAAACTCATCTTT. Protein: CACDTLNLVLWTRSYTDKLIF.